The entry below describes one TCR beta chain. Its antigen is not identified. The data belong to a study of beta chain features in type 1 diabetes. Study results and caveats: In cDNA sequencing, cells with high TCR expression could be over-represented. The study found moderately but significantly shorter TCRB CDR3s in all four CD4+ subsets of Type 1 diabetes patients.

Isolated RNA was reverse transcribed in full, so expressed TCRB transcripts were sequenced. Naive, central memory and regulatory T cell samples yielded around 3.3 million reads on average. Sequencing used immunoSEQ multiplex PCR; TCRdb keeps in-frame clones, though not all of them. Of 50,000 to 70,000 clones listed, roughly half are singletons. This CDR3 has 17 amino acids. Trimming took off 6 bases at V and 1 base at J, with 18 bases between the two ends. Germline V gene sequence: CDR1 SGHTA, CDR2 FQGNSA. Markers CD45RO/CCR7/CD25/CD127/CD95/CD27 served to sort CD4+ naive, central memory, regulatory and stem cell-like memory cells.

Sequencing used Tregs from blood. This TCR derives from a woman aged 35 to 49 with type 1 diabetes. V is TRBV7-2 and J is TRBJ2-2, with D possibly TRBD1 on 6 matching bases. CDR3 DNA sequence: TGTGCCAGCAGTCCTCGGTGGGGGCCACAGAACACCGGGGAGCTGTTTTTT. It encodes CASSPRWGPQNTGELFF.